A single TCR beta chain is shown here with its context. The CDR3 covers 14 residues. Germline V gives CDR1 SGHRS, CDR2 YFSETQ. The V end was cut by 2 bases, the J end by 5 bases, with 13 bases between. The data are from a study of PD-L1 blockade in urothelial cancer. About the study: There were a median of approximately 130,000 T cells in blood samples.

This sample's time point: peripheral blood 6 weeks after treatment start. The study enrolled patients with locally advanced or metastatic urothelial carcinoma. Between 1 and 8 samples, pretreatment and on-treatment, were given by each patient. The table came from immunoSEQ multiplex PCR; TCRdb's copy has only in-frame clones and leaves some out. Among some 110,000 clones, approximately 90% were seen once, and the ten largest hold less than 4.5%. This specimen was PBMCs, taken around atezolizumab (anti-PD-L1) treatment. The rearrangement links TRBV5-1 to TRBJ1-2; a possible D gene is TRBD1 (5 bases). The sequence derives from a man aged 55 to 70 with urothelial cancer. The CDR3 spells CASSFDQGLYGYTF. In DNA, the CDR3 is TGCGCCAGCAGCTTCGACCAGGGCCTTTATGGCTACACCTTC.